Listed below are T cell receptor beta chains from one sample, sequenced in a study of human T cells and chemical hapten exposure. Using its own MiXCR run on the RACE reads, TCRdb lists one record per CDR3 protein. The data contain 240,000 or so distinct CDR3 sequences, over 8% of them singletons. The sample consisted of whole blood, taken in connection with sensitization to the hapten diphenylcyclopropenone (DPC). The receptors originated from a woman aged 40 to 50 with alopecia areata. Some clones in this sample may be carry-over from other donors' samples. Each CDR3 is given with its conserved first and last residue. Fields, in order: CDR3 length, D gene, V gene, J gene, clone size, CDR3 protein, CDR3 DNA. A D gene is named only where the DNA matches it firmly. For some rows the clone size is stated as once, few or many, or as a class when expanded; others skip it.

CDR3 length: 13; D gene: -; V gene: TRBV13; J gene: TRBJ2-2; clone size: many; CDR3 protein: CASSFGHTGELFF; CDR3 DNA: TGTGCCAGCAGCTTCGGTCACACCGGGGAGCTGTTTTTT
CDR3 length: 13; D gene: -; V gene: TRBV29-1; J gene: TRBJ1-3; clone size: many; CDR3 protein: CSADSGSGNTIYF; CDR3 DNA: TGCAGCGCGGACAGTGGCTCTGGAAACACCATATATTTT
CDR3 length: 12; D gene: -; V gene: TRBV7-9; J gene: TRBJ2-7; clone size: once; CDR3 protein: CASSLVSDEQYF; CDR3 DNA: TGTGCCAGCAGCTTAGTCTCGGACGAGCAGTACTTC
CDR3 length: 11; D gene: TRBD1; V gene: TRBV12-3/TRBV12-4; J gene: TRBJ2-4; clone size: few; CDR3 protein: CASSGGQIQYF; CDR3 DNA: TGTGCCAGCAGTGGGGGACAGATTCAGTACTTC
CDR3 length: 14; D gene: TRBD1; V gene: TRBV20-1; J gene: TRBJ2-3; clone size: few; CDR3 protein: CSASGTGGTDTQYF; CDR3 DNA: TGCAGTGCCAGCGGGACAGGGGGCACAGATACGCAGTATTTT
CDR3 length: 14; D gene: -; V gene: TRBV20-1; J gene: TRBJ2-7; clone size: -; CDR3 protein: CSARENTVSPEQYF; CDR3 DNA: TGCAGTGCTAGAGAGAACACAGTGTCTCCCGAGCAGTACTTC
CDR3 length: 17; D gene: TRBD2; V gene: TRBV6-1; J gene: TRBJ2-3; clone size: -; CDR3 protein: CASRIPGTSDYTDTQYF; CDR3 DNA: TGTGCCAGCAGAATTCCCGGGACTAGCGATTACACAGATACGCAGTATTTT
CDR3 length: 11; D gene: -; V gene: TRBV5-1; J gene: TRBJ2-7; clone size: -; CDR3 protein: CASSGDYEQYF; CDR3 DNA: TGCGCCAGCAGCGGGGACTACGAGCAGTACTTC
CDR3 length: 14; D gene: -; V gene: TRBV12-3/TRBV12-4; J gene: TRBJ1-5; clone size: -; CDR3 protein: CASSSGASGQPQHF; CDR3 DNA: TGTGCCAGCAGTTCTGGGGCATCGGGTCAGCCCCAGCATTTT
CDR3 length: 12; D gene: -; V gene: TRBV5-1; J gene: TRBJ2-1; clone size: many; CDR3 protein: CASSLDLGVRFF; CDR3 DNA: TGCGCCAGCAGCTTGGATCTAGGGGTACGGTTCTTC
CDR3 length: 12; D gene: -; V gene: TRBV7-9; J gene: TRBJ2-1; clone size: few; CDR3 protein: CASSFSYREQFF; CDR3 DNA: TGTGCCAGCAGCTTCTCCTATAGAGAGCAGTTCTTC
CDR3 length: 14; D gene: TRBD1; V gene: TRBV12-3/TRBV12-4; J gene: TRBJ2-1; clone size: few; CDR3 protein: CASRTRTGPDEQFF; CDR3 DNA: TGTGCCAGCAGGACTCGGACAGGCCCAGATGAGCAGTTCTTC
CDR3 length: 16; D gene: -; V gene: TRBV5-1; J gene: TRBJ2-3; clone size: many; CDR3 protein: CASSLWALQNTDTQYF; CDR3 DNA: TGCGCCAGCAGCTTGTGGGCCCTGCAGAACACAGATACGCAGTATTTT
CDR3 length: 15; D gene: -; V gene: TRBV5-6; J gene: TRBJ2-5; clone size: many; CDR3 protein: CASSLVFSSAETQYF; CDR3 DNA: TGTGCCAGCAGCCTTGTCTTTTCTAGCGCCGAGACCCAGTACTTC
CDR3 length: 16; D gene: -; V gene: TRBV4-3; J gene: TRBJ1-2; clone size: few; CDR3 protein: CASSQGRGPSTHGYTF; CDR3 DNA: TGCGCCAGCAGCCAAGGCCGGGGGCCTTCCACCCATGGCTACACCTTC
CDR3 length: 12; D gene: -; V gene: TRBV11-2; J gene: TRBJ1-1; clone size: few; CDR3 protein: CASSSAWTLPFF; CDR3 DNA: TGTGCCAGCAGCAGTGCTTGGACACTACCTTTCTTT
CDR3 length: 14; D gene: -; V gene: TRBV12-3/TRBV12-4; J gene: TRBJ2-6; clone size: -; CDR3 protein: CASRASSGANVLTF; CDR3 DNA: TGTGCCAGCAGGGCTAGCTCTGGGGCCAACGTCCTGACTTTC
CDR3 length: 14; D gene: -; V gene: TRBV27; J gene: TRBJ2-7; clone size: many; CDR3 protein: CASSFSDRTGEQYF; CDR3 DNA: TGTGCCAGCAGTTTCTCGGACAGAACGGGGGAGCAGTACTTC
CDR3 length: 15; D gene: -; V gene: TRBV5-1; J gene: TRBJ2-1; clone size: many; CDR3 protein: CASSLGGDTYNEQFF; CDR3 DNA: TGCGCCAGCAGCTTGGGCGGGGATACCTACAATGAGCAGTTCTTC
CDR3 length: 12; D gene: TRBD1; V gene: TRBV2; J gene: TRBJ2-7; clone size: -; CDR3 protein: CASNQGAYEQYF; CDR3 DNA: TGTGCCAGTAATCAGGGGGCCTACGAGCAGTACTTC
CDR3 length: 14; D gene: -; V gene: TRBV18; J gene: TRBJ2-3; clone size: -; CDR3 protein: CANSDPRGADTQYF; CDR3 DNA: TGTGCCAACTCAGATCCAAGGGGGGCAGATACGCAGTATTTT
CDR3 length: 14; D gene: TRBD2; V gene: TRBV19; J gene: TRBJ2-3; clone size: -; CDR3 protein: CAGSPLAGGDTQYF; CDR3 DNA: TGTGCCGGTAGTCCACTAGCGGGAGGGGATACGCAGTATTTT
CDR3 length: 14; D gene: -; V gene: TRBV6-2/TRBV6-3; J gene: TRBJ2-1; clone size: few; CDR3 protein: CASSSGNQYNEQFF; CDR3 DNA: TGTGCCAGCAGTTCTGGGAACCAATACAATGAGCAGTTCTTC
CDR3 length: 14; D gene: -; V gene: TRBV29-1; J gene: TRBJ2-7; clone size: medium-sized; CDR3 protein: CSVERAQGGSEQYF; CDR3 DNA: TGCAGCGTTGAAAGGGCCCAGGGGGGGAGTGAGCAGTACTTC
CDR3 length: 12; D gene: -; V gene: TRBV2; J gene: TRBJ2-1; clone size: -; CDR3 protein: CASTYGYNEQFF; CDR3 DNA: TGTGCCAGCACTTACGGTTACAATGAGCAGTTCTTC
CDR3 length: 13; D gene: TRBD1; V gene: TRBV4-1; J gene: TRBJ2-5; clone size: few; CDR3 protein: CASSLTGMETQYF; CDR3 DNA: TGCGCCAGCAGCCTGACAGGGATGGAGACCCAGTACTTC
CDR3 length: 14; D gene: TRBD2; V gene: TRBV7-3; J gene: TRBJ2-1; clone size: many; CDR3 protein: CASSSMGLSNEQFF; CDR3 DNA: TGTGCCAGCAGCTCCATGGGACTATCCAATGAGCAGTTCTTC
CDR3 length: 15; D gene: TRBD1; V gene: TRBV7-9; J gene: TRBJ1-5; clone size: few; CDR3 protein: CASSGGDSPNQPQHF; CDR3 DNA: TGTGCCAGCAGCGGTGGGGACAGCCCAAATCAGCCCCAGCATTTT
CDR3 length: 18; D gene: -; V gene: TRBV25-1; J gene: TRBJ2-2; clone size: many; CDR3 protein: CASSEWRADLLNTGELFF; CDR3 DNA: TGTGCCAGCAGTGAATGGAGAGCCGACCTCTTGAACACCGGGGAGCTGTTTTTT
CDR3 length: 16; D gene: TRBD2; V gene: TRBV7-2; J gene: TRBJ2-2; clone size: few; CDR3 protein: CASSKSGTANTGELFF; CDR3 DNA: TGTGCCAGCAGCAAGAGCGGGACCGCGAACACCGGGGAGCTGTTTTTT
CDR3 length: 18; D gene: TRBD2; V gene: TRBV9; J gene: TRBJ2-3; clone size: many; CDR3 protein: CASSVTQVTSGTKDTQYF; CDR3 DNA: TGTGCCAGCAGCGTTACCCAGGTAACTAGCGGGACGAAAGATACGCAGTATTTT
CDR3 length: 16; D gene: TRBD2; V gene: TRBV7-2; J gene: TRBJ2-3; clone size: few; CDR3 protein: CASSLYPSGATDTQYF; CDR3 DNA: TGTGCCAGCAGCTTATACCCTAGCGGGGCCACAGATACGCAGTATTTT
CDR3 length: 12; D gene: TRBD1; V gene: TRBV10-3; J gene: TRBJ2-1; clone size: many; CDR3 protein: CAAGDRDRDEFF; CDR3 DNA: TGTGCCGCAGGGGACCGGGACAGGGACGAGTTCTTC
CDR3 length: 14; D gene: -; V gene: TRBV24-1; J gene: TRBJ2-5; clone size: -; CDR3 protein: CATSDSGPTETQYF; CDR3 DNA: TGTGCCACCAGTGACTCGGGCCCGACAGAGACCCAGTACTTC
CDR3 length: 12; D gene: -; V gene: TRBV7-9; J gene: TRBJ1-1; clone size: -; CDR3 protein: CASAPGSTEAFF; CDR3 DNA: TGTGCCAGCGCCCCAGGGAGCACTGAAGCTTTCTTT
CDR3 length: 12; D gene: -; V gene: TRBV28; J gene: TRBJ1-1; clone size: -; CDR3 protein: CASTTLRLRAFF; CDR3 DNA: TGTGCCAGCACCACCCTCCGACTTCGGGCTTTCTTT
CDR3 length: 12; D gene: -; V gene: TRBV10-3; J gene: TRBJ2-7; clone size: -; CDR3 protein: CAISEANYEQYF; CDR3 DNA: TGTGCCATCAGTGAGGCCAACTACGAGCAGTACTTC
CDR3 length: 14; D gene: -; V gene: TRBV20-1; J gene: TRBJ1-5; clone size: -; CDR3 protein: CSAMNRLSNQPQHF; CDR3 DNA: TGCAGTGCTATGAACAGATTAAGCAATCAGCCCCAGCATTTT
CDR3 length: 14; D gene: -; V gene: TRBV9; J gene: TRBJ2-7; clone size: few; CDR3 protein: CASSALTESYEQYF; CDR3 DNA: TGTGCCAGCAGCGCTCTCACAGAGTCCTACGAGCAGTACTTC
CDR3 length: 14; D gene: -; V gene: TRBV30; J gene: TRBJ2-1; clone size: -; CDR3 protein: CAWSFLRTDNEQFF; CDR3 DNA: TGTGCCTGGAGTTTCCTACGGACTGACAATGAGCAGTTCTTC
CDR3 length: 14; D gene: -; V gene: TRBV20-1; J gene: TRBJ1-5; clone size: many; CDR3 protein: CSASRQGGNQPQHF; CDR3 DNA: TGCAGTGCTAGTCGCCAGGGAGGCAATCAGCCCCAGCATTTT
CDR3 length: 14; D gene: -; V gene: TRBV20-1; J gene: TRBJ1-4; clone size: -; CDR3 protein: CSARKRERGEKLFF; CDR3 DNA: TGCAGTGCTAGGAAACGAGAGAGAGGGGAAAAACTGTTTTTT
CDR3 length: 16; D gene: TRBD2; V gene: TRBV20-1; J gene: TRBJ2-3; clone size: few; CDR3 protein: CSASRRLAESTDTQYF; CDR3 DNA: TGCAGTGCCTCGAGGAGGCTAGCGGAGAGCACAGATACGCAGTATTTT
CDR3 length: 18; D gene: TRBD1; V gene: TRBV20-1; J gene: TRBJ1-5; clone size: few; CDR3 protein: CSARDRTGVYRRNQPQHF; CDR3 DNA: TGCAGTGCTAGAGATCGGACAGGGGTGTATCGACGCAATCAGCCCCAGCATTTT
CDR3 length: 13; D gene: TRBD1; V gene: TRBV18; J gene: TRBJ2-7; clone size: -; CDR3 protein: CASSRDRVAEQYF; CDR3 DNA: TGTGCCAGCTCACGGGACAGGGTAGCCGAGCAGTACTTC
CDR3 length: 16; D gene: TRBD2; V gene: TRBV28; J gene: TRBJ2-7; clone size: few; CDR3 protein: CASSPTFGTTFYEQYF; CDR3 DNA: TGTGCCAGCAGTCCGACCTTCGGGACTACATTCTACGAGCAGTACTTC
CDR3 length: 12; D gene: -; V gene: TRBV6-2/TRBV6-3; J gene: TRBJ1-5; clone size: -; CDR3 protein: CATSRGRQPQHF; CDR3 DNA: TGTGCGACCAGCCGAGGCAGGCAGCCCCAGCATTTT
CDR3 length: 14; D gene: TRBD2; V gene: TRBV6-6; J gene: TRBJ2-7; clone size: -; CDR3 protein: CASSYGGSKYEQYF; CDR3 DNA: TGTGCCAGCAGTTACGGCGGGAGTAAATACGAGCAGTACTTC
CDR3 length: 14; D gene: -; V gene: TRBV6-2/TRBV6-3; J gene: TRBJ2-6; clone size: few; CDR3 protein: CASTIPSGANVLTF; CDR3 DNA: TGTGCCAGCACTATCCCTTCTGGGGCCAACGTCCTGACTTTC
CDR3 length: 14; D gene: -; V gene: TRBV4-3; J gene: TRBJ2-2; clone size: few; CDR3 protein: CASSQGAGTGELFF; CDR3 DNA: TGCGCCAGCAGCCAGGGCGCAGGCACCGGGGAGCTGTTTTTT